This T cell receptor (beta chain) was recorded in a study of metastatic and nonmetastatic thyroid tumors. Each patient came to thyroid surgery without any prior treatment (of any kind). This clone is termed medium-sized. Germline V gene lookup returns CDR1 MGHRA and CDR2 YSYEKL. Trimming removed 5 bases at V and 2 bases at J, with 19 bases between. The CDR3 is 16 amino acids. As originally analysed: What underpinned the distant-metastasis classifier for papillary thyroid cancer was the set of CDR3 differences across clinicopathological groups. With MiXCR, TCRdb called clones anew from the PCR reads. The V and J calls were not made by the authors but by TCRdb's processing. The table includes some 42,000 clones, about 30% detected once.

The clonotype originates from a male donor with papillary thyroid cancer or a benign thyroid nodule (not recorded which). Some clones in this sample may be carry-over from other donors' samples. Sequenced input: blood. The genes are TRBV4-1 and TRBJ2-7, with a tentative D call TRBD2 (6 bases). CDR3 region: CASSIRGSGQTYEQYF. CDR3 sequence (DNA): TGCGCCAGCAGCATCCGAGGTAGCGGCCAGACCTACGAGCAGTACTTC.